The 26 T cell receptor beta chains given below trace back to one sample, sequenced in a study of cytomegalovirus exposure and HLA in healthy donors. The PCR had 60 Vbeta and 13 Jbeta primers. TCRdb keeps only in-frame clones here, not all; method: immunoSEQ multiplex PCR. The data contain 170,000 or so clones, roughly 84% of them seen just once; the ten biggest clones take up 0.35% to 0.45%. The sample consisted of PBMCs. The source of these receptors is a boy under 10 years old in good health and CMV-seronegative.

V is TRBV5-1 and J is TRBJ2-5, with TRBD1 matching 11 bases. Germline V gives CDR1 SGHRS, CDR2 YFSETQ. J lost 5 bases, V lost 2 bases, and 14 bases had no gene match. The CDR3 totals 18 residues. CDR3 nucleotide sequence: TGCGCCAGCAGCTTTAGTCGCGGTAGGACAGGGGGCTGGGAGACCCAGTACTTC. As protein: CASSFSRGRTGGWETQYF.

This chain joins TRBV12-5 and TRBJ2-2, with 10 bases matching TRBD1. The length of the CDR3 is 15 residues. Germline-derived CDR1 and CDR2 are LGHNT and FRNRAP. The V gene end was trimmed by 5 bases and the J gene end by 5 bases; junction bases not matched to a gene: 5. This chain's CDR3 is CASGPGQGGTGELFF. The CDR3 DNA reads TGTGCTAGTGGTCCCGGACAGGGGGGGACCGGGGAGCTGTTTTTT. Using reference TRBV12-5 and TRBJ2-2 for the parts outside the CDR3, the full variable domain is DARVTQTPRHKVTEMGQEVTMRCQPILGHNTVFWYRQTMMQGLELLAYFRNRAPLDDSGMPKDRFSAEMPDATLATLKIQPSEPRDSAVYFCASGPGQGGTGELFFGEGSRLTVL.

This clone was found a few times. This chain connects TRBV5-1 to TRBJ2-5; 7 nucleotides line up with TRBD2. The CDR3 has 16 residues. The germline CDR1 and CDR2 sequences are SGHRS and YFSETQ. V was clipped by 0 bases and J by 1 base; unmatched bases: 6. CDR3 protein: CASSLDGSGAQETQYF. The CDR3 nucleotides read TGCGCCAGCAGCTTGGATGGGAGCGGGGCCCAAGAGACCCAGTACTTC.

The gene calls are TRBV19 and TRBJ2-5; 9 nucleotides align to TRBD2. This CDR3 is 15 amino acids long. Germline CDR1 LNHDA, CDR2 SQIVND (reference sequence). Trimming at V came to 1 base and at J to 5 bases, leaving 5 bases not matched to a gene. The CDR3 loop is CASSIGLAGLETQYF. DNA of the CDR3: TGTGCCAGTAGTATAGGTCTAGCGGGATTGGAGACCCAGTACTTC.

The chain recombines TRBV6-6 with TRBJ2-1; 7 bases are a match to TRBD2. The trim removed 6 bases at V and 5 bases at J, leaving 7 bases unmatched. This CDR3 has 14 residues. CDR1 is MNHNY, CDR2 SVGAGI, per germline (reference sequence). This CDR3 is CASRYHSGNNEQFF. CDR3 DNA sequence: TGTGCCAGCAGATACCACAGCGGGAACAATGAGCAGTTCTTC.

The CDR3 region has the DNA TGTGCCAGCAGTTACGATGGACAGGGATCCTACGAGCAGTACTTC. Its protein is CASSYDGQGSYEQYF. This chain connects TRBV6-6 to TRBJ2-7; TRBD1 agrees at 8 bases. V gave up 2 bases and J gave up 1 base; unmatched junction bases: 4. Germline V gives CDR1 MNHNY, CDR2 SVGAGI (reference sequence). The CDR3 runs 15 residues.

This chain links TRBV7-9 with TRBJ2-1, with a tentative D call TRBD2 (6 bases). The CDR3 is 15 amino acids. CDR1 and CDR2 from the germline V gene are SEHNR and FQNEAQ (reference sequence). The V gene lost 3 bases and the J gene lost 1 base, with 10 bases spanning the gap. CDR3 DNA sequence: TGTGCCAGCAGCTTTAACAGCGGGTCCTACAATGAGCAGTTCTTC. This encodes CASSFNSGSYNEQFF.

The chain combines TRBV7-7 with TRBJ1-3; perhaps TRBD1 as D (6 bases). The germline gives CDR1 SSHAT, CDR2 FNYEAQ (reference sequence). Trimming pared 5 bases from V and 2 bases from J, leaving 28 bases between. This CDR3 contains 20 residues. For the CDR3, the DNA is TGTGCCAGCAGCGATCCGAAAGGCTACCAGGGGAACCGGCCTGGAAACACCATATATTTT. Translating it yields CASSDPKGYQGNRPGNTIYF.

The chain links TRBV5-4 to TRBJ2-2, with D possibly matching TRBD1 (5 bases). V was pared by 4 bases and J by 5 bases, with 18 bases between. CDR1 is SGHNT, CDR2 YYREEE, per germline (reference sequence). The CDR3 contains 16 residues. CDR3 protein: CASSPWSGPATGELFF. As DNA, the CDR3 is TGTGCCAGCAGCCCCTGGTCAGGGCCGGCAACCGGGGAGCTGTTTTTT.

This sequence joins TRBV21-1 and TRBJ2-7; whether TRBD1, the table's D call, matches the DNA was not checked. TRBV21-1 is a listed pseudogene. The CDR3 runs 16 residues. CDR3 protein: CASSKAGTAPSYEQYF. The CDR3 region has the DNA TGTGCCAGCAGCAAAGCAGGGACAGCCCCCTCCTACGAGCAGTACTTC.

Here the CDR3 reads CASSLMRGEGIHEQYF. The CDR3 DNA sequence: TGTGCCAGCAGCTTAATGCGCGGGGAAGGTATCCACGAGCAGTACTTC. The chain links TRBV7-9 to TRBJ2-7, with D possibly matching TRBD2 (6 bases). The CDR3 has 16 amino acids. Germline assignment: CDR1 SEHNR and CDR2 FQNEAQ (reference sequence). Trimming stripped 2 bases from V and 5 bases from J, with 19 bases between.

V usage is TRBV6-1 and J usage is TRBJ1-5; D might be TRBD1 (5 bases). Germline CDR1 and CDR2: MNHNS and SASEGT. The CDR3 length is 14 residues. Trimming took off 3 bases at V and 5 bases at J, with 11 bases between the two ends. Here the CDR3 DNA reads TGTGCCAGCAGTGAGCAGGGTCTACATCAGCCCCAGCATTTT. It is translated as CASSEQGLHQPQHF.

DNA of the CDR3: TGTGCCAGCAGTTTCCCCGGACAGAGCTCCTACGAGCAGTACTTC. Its translation is CASSFPGQSSYEQYF. V usage is TRBV27 and J usage is TRBJ2-7, with TRBD1 as a possible D gene (6 bases). Trimming removed 3 bases from V and 0 bases from J, with 12 bases in between. The germline CDR1 and CDR2 sequences are MNHEY and SMNVEV (reference sequence). There are 15 residues in the CDR3.

A word on this clone: The sample has other DNA sequences that encode this CDR3 too. The V and J genes are TRBV7-9 and TRBJ2-1; D gene unclear. Looked up from germline, CDR1 is SEHNR and CDR2 is FQNEAQ (reference sequence). Between the trimmed V and J ends, which lost 2 bases and 7 bases, there was a span of 3 bases. The CDR3 has 11 residues. CDR3 DNA: TGTGCCAGCAGCTTATCGAATGAGCAGTTCTTC. Its protein is CASSLSNEQFF.

The chain uses TRBV29-1 and TRBJ2-2, with D perhaps TRBD2 (6 bases). V was cut by 4 bases and J by 5 bases, with 11 bases left in between. Germline V gene sequence: CDR1 SQVTM, CDR2 ANQGSEA. This CDR3 contains 13 residues. As DNA, the CDR3 is TGCAGCGTTGTTCAGGGAGGTACCGGGGAGCTGTTTTTT. Translated, it gives CSVVQGGTGELFF.

The genes are TRBV30 and TRBJ2-2; tentatively, D is TRBD2 (5 bases). V was trimmed by 4 bases and J by 0 bases, leaving 9 bases between them. The germline V gene encodes CDR1 GTSNPN and CDR2 SVGIG (reference sequence). This CDR3 has 14 residues. The CDR3 region has the DNA TGTGCCTGGACCCGGGAATCGAACACCGGGGAGCTGTTTTTT. It yields the protein CAWTRESNTGELFF.

This chain links TRBV12-5 with TRBJ2-7, with 16 nucleotides matching TRBD2. Per germline, CDR1 LGHNT and CDR2 FRNRAP. CDR3 size: 15 residues. V lost 6 bases, J lost 5 bases, and 4 bases stayed unmatched. The CDR3 is CASGGLAGGYDEQYF. DNA of the CDR3: TGTGCTAGTGGGGGACTAGCGGGAGGGTACGACGAGCAGTACTTC.

The rearrangement links TRBV11-2 to TRBJ2-5; no clear D. The CDR3 sequence is 14 residues long. Germline loops: CDR1 SGHAT, CDR2 FQNNGV. Trimming removed 1 base from V and 2 bases from J, with 8 bases in between. CDR3 amino acids: CASSLVPEQETQYF. DNA for the CDR3: TGTGCCAGCAGCTTAGTGCCAGAACAAGAGACCCAGTACTTC. Looking up the rest from reference TRBV11-2 and TRBJ2-5 gives the full variable domain: EAGVAQSPRYKIIEKRQSVAFWCNPISGHATLYWYQQILGQGPKLLIQFQNNGVVDDSQLPKDRFSAERLKGVDSTLKIQPAKLEDSAVYLCASSLVPEQETQYFGPGTRLLVL.

J is TRBJ1-5 and V is TRBV4-1; D gene ambiguous. Trimming left V 1 base short and J 0 bases short, with 10 bases between. The CDR3 covers 16 residues. Germline V gives CDR1 MGHRA, CDR2 YSYEKL. This CDR3 is CASSQVEAVSNQPQHF. The DNA of the CDR3 is TGCGCCAGCAGCCAAGTGGAGGCAGTTAGCAATCAGCCCCAGCATTTT.

V is TRBV12-5 and J is TRBJ2-7; TRBD2 matches 13 bases. The CDR3 is 15 residues long. Germline V gene sequence: CDR1 LGHNT, CDR2 FRNRAP. The V segment lost 6 bases and the J segment 7 bases; nucleotides outside the gene matches: 9. CDR3 bases: TGTGCTAGTGGAATCGGACTAGCGGGAGTCGGTGAGCAGTACTTC. Amino acid sequence: CASGIGLAGVGEQYF.

In this sample, this clone turned up once. The chain joins TRBV7-8 to TRBJ2-7, with TRBD1 matching over 8 bases. This CDR3 spans 15 amino acids. Germline V gene data show CDR1 as SGHVS and CDR2 as FQNEAQ. The V gene end was trimmed by 5 bases and the J gene end by 0 bases; junction bases not matched to a gene: 6. The DNA of the CDR3 is TGTGCCAGCAGCACCCGGGACAGGAGCTCCTACGAGCAGTACTTC. Its translation is CASSTRDRSSYEQYF. Filled out from reference TRBV7-8 and TRBJ2-7, the complete variable domain reads GAGVSQSPRYKVAKRGQDVALRCDPISGHVSLFWYQQALGQGPEFLTYFQNEAQLDKSGLPSDRFFAERPEGSVSTLKIQRTQQEDSAVYLCASSTRDRSSYEQYFGPGTRLTVT.

This clone occurred a few times. This sequence joins TRBV5-6 and TRBJ1-5; 8 bases fit TRBD1. CDR1 is SGHDT, CDR2 YYEEEE, per germline. V lost 2 bases to trimming and J lost 5 bases; unmatched junction nucleotides: 9. The CDR3 has 16 amino acids. The CDR3 region has the DNA TGTGCCAGCAGCTTTAAGGGCTGGGACAGGTATCAGCCCCAGCATTTT. This sequence encodes CASSFKGWDRYQPQHF.

The V gene is TRBV14, the J gene TRBJ1-2; 8 bases agree with TRBD1. V lost 1 base, J lost 8 bases, and 9 bases stayed unmatched. The CDR3 has 15 amino acids. CDR1 is SGHDN and CDR2 is FVKESK in the germline V gene. The CDR3 sequence is CASSQAGTGASGYTF. CDR3 bases: TGTGCCAGCAGCCAAGCCGGGACAGGAGCTAGCGGCTACACCTTC. The full variable domain, rest sourced from reference TRBV14 and TRBJ1-2, is EAGVTQFPSHSVIEKGQTVTLRCDPISGHDNLYWYRRVMGKEIKFLLHFVKESKQDESGMPNNRFLAERTGGTYSTLKVQPAELEDSGVYFCASSQAGTGASGYTFGSGTRLTVV.

This clone was recorded a few times. This chain joins TRBV28 and TRBJ2-6; TRBD1 matches 8 bases. J was trimmed by 2 bases and V by 4 bases; bases with no gene match: 7. This CDR3 is built from 17 residues. The germline V gene encodes CDR1 MDHEN and CDR2 SYDVKM. The CDR3 sequence: CASSSGQGDTGANVLTF. The CDR3 DNA is TGTGCCAGCAGTTCTGGACAGGGTGACACTGGGGCCAACGTCCTGACTTTC.

This clone was observed once. The J gene is TRBJ2-7, the V gene TRBV4-1; D is uncertain. Germline assignment: CDR1 MGHRA and CDR2 YSYEKL. V was pared by 1 base and J by 4 bases, with 11 bases between. CDR3 size: 14 residues. The CDR3 sequence is CASSQALANYEQYF. DNA for the CDR3: TGCGCCAGCAGCCAAGCTCTGGCAAATTACGAGCAGTACTTC.

The chain uses TRBV28 and TRBJ2-7; TRBD1 aligns across 11 bases. This CDR3 region has 15 residues. Germline CDR1 MDHEN, CDR2 SYDVKM. V was pared by 7 bases and J by 4 bases, with 9 bases of the junction left unmatched. CDR3 bases: TGTGCCAGCAAGGGGCCGGGACAGGGGGTTTACGAGCAGTACTTC. As protein: CASKGPGQGVYEQYF. The whole variable domain, filled in from reference TRBV28 and TRBJ2-7, reads DVKVTQSSRYLVKRTGEKVFLECVQDMDHENMFWYRQDPGLGLRLIYFSYDVKMKEKGDIPEGYSVSREKKERFSLILESASTNQTSMYLCASKGPGQGVYEQYFGPGTRLTVT.